This T cell receptor (beta chain) was identified in a study of technical replicates of blood from several donors (dated by TCRdb to 2017 to 2019). Preparation of the library involved the immunoSEQ multiplex PCR assay. As stored in TCRdb, this immuneACCESS dataset retains in-frame rearrangements with V and J assigned. A fraction of the clones does not appear; measured against another copy, unresolved V genes explain less than half of the discrepancy, and the remainder lacks a known reason. The sample table holds 65,000 to 85,000 clones, of which roughly 98% were seen once. Jointly, the top ten make up approximately 0.15% of the sample. For this clone: There is no known antigen for this receptor. No base quality values were provided; no much bigger clone lies one nucleotide off.

Inclusive of the bounding cysteine and phenylalanine, the CDR3 is 14 residues long. Just CDR3 DNA is preserved here, 42 bases in frame from base 1. The junction shows trimming of 1 base on V and 3 bases on J, plus 10 bases between the germline ends. The germline V gene (reference sequence) specifies SEHNR as CDR1 and FQNEAQ as CDR2. The TCR was taken from a human donor in good health. Specimen: T cells isolated from PBMCs. The chain joins TRBV7-9 to TRBJ2-7; no confident D gene assignment can be made. The nucleotides are TGTGCCAGCAGCTTAGGGAGTTCCCTCTACGAGCAGTACTTC. Its translation is CASSLGSSLYEQYF. The variable domain in full, with residues beyond the CDR3 obtained from the reference TRBV7-9 and TRBJ2-7 genes, is DTGVSQNPRHKITKRGQNVTFRCDPISEHNRLYWYRQTLGQGPEFLTYFQNEAQLEKSRLLSDRFSAERPKGSFSTLEIQRTEQGDSAMYLCASSLGSSLYEQYFGPGTRLTVT.